This entry is about one T cell receptor beta chain. This sample stems from a study of blood T cell repertoires in COVID-19. Looking at the study overall: Samples of COVID-19 (acute and convalescent) were obtained from the United States, Italy and Spain. From T cells, B-cell-depleted T cells, or PBMCs came the material, which was cDNA or gDNA.

In the study's own analysis: For nucleated cells, counts were estimated from reference gene primer amplification. Method: immunoSEQ multiplex PCR; TCRdb's copy keeps in-frame clones and lacks some. The DNA was the basis for D and trimming; V, J and clone size are from that table. The data show some 110,000 clones, with about 85% seen just once and more than 4% held by the top ten. V was trimmed by 6 bases and J by 9 bases, leaving 15 bases between them. The length of the CDR3 is 12 residues. CDR1 is SNHLY, CDR2 FYNNEI, per germline. Input material: peripheral blood. The rearrangement uses TRBV2 and TRBJ2-7; D might be TRBD1 (6 bases). This clonotype originated in a man aged 45-65 years with acute or convalescent COVID-19. The CDR3 sequence is CASSTPLGGQYF. In DNA form, the CDR3 reads TGTGCCAGCAGCACTCCGTTAGGGGGGCAGTACTTC.